This T cell receptor beta chain was found in a study of blood T cell repertoires in COVID-19 (dated by TCRdb to 2018 to 2021). Some background on the complete study: Samples covering the acute and convalescent phases of COVID-19 were provided by collaborators in the United States, Italy and Spain. Sample metadata almost always included a de-identified subject ID, COVID-19 status, age in years and sex. Samples came from the ongoing ImmuneRACE study (first 160 participants) plus 1,254 subjects from 6 global collaborators. Subjects who had been exposed to COVID-19, were actively infected with it, or had recovered from it provided the deeply sampled blood TCRbeta repertoires that made up the dataset. A freely available public database, intended as a resource for researchers studying the immune response to SARS-CoV-2, is where the repertoires were released. The prospective study material was composed of cDNA or gDNA derived from T cells, B-cell-depleted T cells, or PBMCs. Where available, HLA class I and class II types were taken from metadata supplied by the sample provider and were not determined by assay-based typing.

From the germline V gene, CDR1 is SGHTA and CDR2 is FQGNSA. Including the terminal cysteine and phenylalanine, the CDR3 comprises 16 residues. Left in the record is the CDR3 DNA by itself, 48 bases read in frame from the first base. V is shortened by 1 base, J by 0 bases, and the region joining them spans 10 bases. The collaborating institutions used their own protocols to collect whole blood in K2EDTA tubes. Collaborator samples were shipped for TCRbeta analysis as frozen whole blood, isolated PBMCs, or DNA extracted from either sample type. Study-wide findings and limitations: How much clinical and demographic metadata was included differed by source and by participant, and the metadata was provided uncurated.

The immunoSEQ Assay, a bias-controlled multiplex PCR, was used to amplify TCRbeta CDR3 regions from genomic DNA. The source study handled its data this way. Nucleated cell counts per sample were estimated from amplification of reference gene primers within the assay. Sequence reads were collapsed and filtered to measure the absolute abundance of every unique TCRbeta CDR3 rearrangement. For each sample, productive Simpson clonality was calculated as the square root of Simpson's diversity index over productive rearrangements. The clones in this table, taken by TCRdb from immuneACCESS, are in-frame only. Not every clone is retained; where verified, under half of the shortfall comes from an unresolved V gene, and the cause of the rest is unknown. V and J calls and clone size are copied from that table; D and trimming were computed from the DNA. In this sample the table shows around 140,000 clones, over 70% of which occur a single time. The ten largest clones capture under 3% of the sample.

In regard to this clone: It has no known antigen specificity. The input lacks base qualities; no much larger clone sits a single base away.

Sequencing used peripheral blood. This chain is built from TRBV7-2 and TRBJ1-3; the D gene cannot be resolved reliably. The receptor was isolated from a man aged 50 to 59 with active COVID-19. The encoded CDR3 is CASSLGAPSSGNTIYF. The nucleotide sequence reads TGTGCCAGCAGCTTAGGGGCACCGTCCTCTGGAAACACCATATATTTT. The reference TRBV7-2 and TRBJ1-3 proteins fill in what lies around the CDR3, so the full variable domain reads GAGVSQSPSNKVTEKGKDVELRCDPISGHTALYWYRQSLGQGLEFLIYFQGNSAPDKSGLPSDRFSAERTGGSVSTLTIQRTQQEDSAVYLCASSLGAPSSGNTIYFGEGSWLTVV.